This paragraph reports one TCR beta chain. Its antigen is still unknown. The data originate from a study of CD8+ T cells in alopecia areata. Whole-study results and caveats: Sequencing of scalp samples also captures resident alphabeta T cells of normal skin.

cDNA reverse transcribed from extracted RNA served as the sequencing template. Profiled with immunoSEQ multiplex PCR; TCRdb holds only in-frame clones, not every one. The sample holds 70,000 to 95,000 clones, roughly half seen once. Researchers gathered lesional scalp punch biopsies and peripheral blood from patients with alopecia areata. V lost 3 bases and J lost 7; bases outside the gene matches: 22. Germline loops: CDR1 SGDLS, CDR2 YYNGEE. The CDR3 is 19 amino acids. The TCR sequence derives from a human donor with alopecia areata. The rearrangement links TRBV9 to TRBJ2-1, with 7 bases fitting TRBD2. The sequenced sample was NKG2D-high CD8+ T cells sorted from blood. The CDR3 protein is CASSGLAGLGGRGSNEQFF. Here the CDR3 DNA reads TGTGCCAGCAGCGGACTAGCCGGATTGGGTGGGAGGGGATCAAATGAGCAGTTCTTC.